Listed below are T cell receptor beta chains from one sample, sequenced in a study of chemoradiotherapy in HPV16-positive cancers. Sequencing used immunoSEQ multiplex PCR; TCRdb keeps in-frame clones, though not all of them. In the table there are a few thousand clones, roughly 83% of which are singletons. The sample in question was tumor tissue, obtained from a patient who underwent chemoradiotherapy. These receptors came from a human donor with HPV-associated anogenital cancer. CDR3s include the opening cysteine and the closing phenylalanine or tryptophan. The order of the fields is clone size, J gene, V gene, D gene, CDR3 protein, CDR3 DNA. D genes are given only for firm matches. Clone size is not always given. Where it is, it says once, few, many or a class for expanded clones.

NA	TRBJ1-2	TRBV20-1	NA	CSAPGPYGYTF	TGCAGTGCTCCAGGGCCCTATGGCTACACCTTC
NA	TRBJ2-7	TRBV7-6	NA	CASSLSGGTYEQYF	TGTGCCAGCAGCTTAAGTGGGGGTACCTACGAGCAGTACTTC
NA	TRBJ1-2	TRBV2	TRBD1	CASRGDRGDGYTF	TGTGCCAGCAGAGGAGACAGGGGGGATGGCTACACCTTC
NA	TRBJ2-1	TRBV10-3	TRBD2	CAISTAGLASGSYNEQFF	TGTGCCATCAGTACCGCTGGACTAGCGTCAGGCTCCTACAATGAGCAGTTCTTC
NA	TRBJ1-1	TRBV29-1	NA	CSVEVGRSTEAFF	TGCAGCGTTGAAGTTGGGAGGTCCACTGAAGCTTTCTTT
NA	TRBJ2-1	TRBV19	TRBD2	CASSQILAGGLNEQFF	TGTGCCAGTAGTCAAATACTAGCGGGAGGTTTAAATGAGCAGTTCTTC
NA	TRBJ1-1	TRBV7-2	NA	CASSFLWNTEAFF	TGTGCCAGCAGCTTTTTGTGGAACACTGAAGCTTTCTTT
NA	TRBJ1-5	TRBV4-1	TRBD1	CASSRGQGGVGGQPQHF	TGCGCCAGCAGCCGAGGACAGGGAGGGGTTGGGGGTCAGCCCCAGCATTTT
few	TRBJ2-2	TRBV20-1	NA	CSASPAGELFF	TGCAGTGCTAGTCCGGCCGGGGAGCTGTTTTTT
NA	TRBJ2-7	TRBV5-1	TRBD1	CASSWSYPRTGASYEQYF	TGCGCCAGCAGCTGGAGTTACCCCCGGACAGGAGCCTCCTACGAGCAGTACTTC
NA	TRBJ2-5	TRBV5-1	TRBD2	CASRIGGASQETQYF	TGCGCCAGCAGAATCGGGGGGGCTTCCCAAGAGACCCAGTACTTC
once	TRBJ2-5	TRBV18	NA	CASSRSGKETQYF	TGTGCCAGCTCACGGAGCGGCAAGGAGACCCAGTACTTC
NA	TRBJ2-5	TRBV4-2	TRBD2	CASSHALAGGGETQYF	TGTGCCAGCAGCCACGCCCTAGCGGGAGGGGGAGAGACCCAGTACTTC
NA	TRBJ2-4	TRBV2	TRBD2	CASRLLAGGTKNIQYF	TGTGCCAGCAGGTTACTAGCGGGGGGGACGAAAAACATTCAGTACTTC
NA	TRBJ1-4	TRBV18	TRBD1	CASSPRQGEKLFF	TGTGCCAGCTCACCCCGACAGGGTGAAAAACTGTTTTTT
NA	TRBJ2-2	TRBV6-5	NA	CASRRSGNTGELFF	TGTGCCAGCAGGCGGTCGGGGAACACCGGGGAGCTGTTTTTT
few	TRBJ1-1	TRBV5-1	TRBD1	CASRGTGSNTEAFF	TGCGCCAGCAGGGGGACAGGGAGCAACACTGAAGCTTTCTTT
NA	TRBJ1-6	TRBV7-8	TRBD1	CASSLQGAGSPLHF	TGTGCCAGCAGCTTACAGGGGGCGGGTTCACCCCTCCACTTT
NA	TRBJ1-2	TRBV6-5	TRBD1	CASKRTGGGYTF	TGTGCCAGCAAGAGGACAGGGGGTGGCTACACCTTC
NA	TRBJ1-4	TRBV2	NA	CASRVNTGSTNEKLFF	TGTGCCAGCAGGGTAAACACAGGTTCAACTAATGAAAAACTGTTTTTT
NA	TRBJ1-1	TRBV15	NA	CATSRGRFDTEAFF	TGTGCCACCAGCAGAGGACGTTTCGACACTGAAGCTTTCTTT
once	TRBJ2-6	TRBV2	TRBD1	CASSEIPTGRISGANVLTF	TGTGCCAGCAGTGAAATCCCGACAGGGCGGATCTCTGGGGCCAACGTCCTGACTTTC
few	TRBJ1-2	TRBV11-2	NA	CASSLTPRTTAVGYTF	TGTGCCAGCAGCTTAACTCCCCGGACAACAGCCGTTGGCTACACCTTC
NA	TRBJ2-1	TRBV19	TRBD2	CASTGGVAGQSSYNEQFF	TGTGCCAGTACCGGGGGGGTAGCGGGGCAAAGCTCCTACAATGAGCAGTTCTTC
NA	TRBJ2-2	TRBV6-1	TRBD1	CASSEQPGQGANTGELFF	TGTGCCAGCAGTGAGCAACCGGGACAGGGAGCGAACACCGGGGAGCTGTTTTTT
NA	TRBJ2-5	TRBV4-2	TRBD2	CASSQGTSGQETQYF	TGTGCCAGCAGCCAAGGGACTAGCGGCCAAGAGACCCAGTACTTC
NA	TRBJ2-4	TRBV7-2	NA	CASSPGGGLIAKNIQYF	TGTGCCAGCAGCCCTGGGGGGGGGCTCATAGCCAAAAACATTCAGTACTTC
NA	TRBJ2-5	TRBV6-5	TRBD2	CASSTGGETQYF	TGTGCCAGCTCCACGGGAGGAGAGACCCAGTACTTC
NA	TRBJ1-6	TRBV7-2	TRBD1	CASSLAGQAYNSPLHF	TGTGCCAGCAGCTTAGCCGGACAGGCCTATAATTCACCCCTCCACTTT
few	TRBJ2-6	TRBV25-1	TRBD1	CASSPGGTGDGANVLTF	TGTGCCAGCAGTCCAGGAGGGACAGGGGACGGGGCCAACGTCCTGACTTTC
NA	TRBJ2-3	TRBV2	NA	CAGTMGSKLPDTQYF	TGTGCCGGGACCATGGGGTCGAAGCTGCCAGATACGCAGTATTTT
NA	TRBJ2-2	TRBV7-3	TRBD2	CASSLFLAGSTGELFF	TGTGCCAGCAGCTTATTTCTAGCGGGAAGCACCGGGGAGCTGTTTTTT
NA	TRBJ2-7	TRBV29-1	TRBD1	CSVVGGGQGVEQYF	TGCAGCGTTGTTGGCGGGGGACAGGGCGTCGAGCAGTACTTC
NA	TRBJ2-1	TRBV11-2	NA	CASSLENGGSLIF	TGTGCCAGCAGCTTAGAGAATGGAGGGAGTTTAATCTTC
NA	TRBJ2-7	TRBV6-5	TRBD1	CASSRAGTAYEQYF	TGTGCCAGCAGTCGGGCCGGGACAGCCTACGAGCAGTACTTC
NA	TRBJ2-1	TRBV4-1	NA	CASSLSMGYEQFF	TGCGCCAGCAGCCTGTCGATGGGCTATGAGCAGTTCTTC
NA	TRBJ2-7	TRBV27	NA	CASSPEGREYEQYF	TGTGCCAGCAGTCCGGAGGGCAGGGAATACGAGCAGTACTTC
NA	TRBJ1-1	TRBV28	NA	CASSRGTEAFF	TGTGCCAGCTCTAGGGGAACTGAAGCTTTCTTT
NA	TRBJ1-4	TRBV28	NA	CATLRPGDEKLFF	TGTGCCACCCTACGGCCAGGAGATGAAAAACTGTTTTTT
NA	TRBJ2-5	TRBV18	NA	CASSTNRGALETQYF	TGTGCCAGCTCAACTAATCGGGGGGCTTTGGAGACCCAGTACTTC
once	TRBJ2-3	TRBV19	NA	CATPESQPQCTDTQYF	TGTGCCACCCCGGAGTCCCAACCCCAGTGTACAGATACGCAGTATTTT